This passage covers 2 T cell receptor beta chains from one sample sequenced in a study of T cells after yellow fever vaccination. TCRdb used MiXCR to reprocess the 5' RACE reads, holding one entry per CDR3 protein. The table includes around 310,000 distinct CDR3 sequences, around 4% detected once. The sample consisted of PBMCs, taken on the day of the yellow fever booster vaccination. These receptors came from a man aged 18-30 years who received the YFV17D yellow fever vaccine.

This clonotype was seen a handful of times. The CDR3 DNA follows: TGTGCCAGCTTCCCGATAGGTAGCTCCTACGAGCAGTACGTC. It specifies CASFPIGSSYEQYV. The chain combines TRBV6-5 with TRBJ2-7; D is undetermined. CDR1 is MNHEY and CDR2 is SVGAGI in the germline V gene. This CDR3 is built from 14 residues. With 8 bases removed from V and 0 bases from J, the gap between germline ends came to 14 bases.

The J gene is TRBJ1-5, the V gene TRBV5-8; D perhaps matches TRBD1 (6 bases). Germline CDR1 is SGHTS and CDR2 is YDEGEE. There are 11 residues in the CDR3. Trimming took off 0 bases at V and 15 bases at J, with 10 bases between the two ends. The CDR3 here is CASSLVRTAHF. For the CDR3, the DNA is TGTGCCAGCAGCTTGGTCCGGACAGCGCATTTT.